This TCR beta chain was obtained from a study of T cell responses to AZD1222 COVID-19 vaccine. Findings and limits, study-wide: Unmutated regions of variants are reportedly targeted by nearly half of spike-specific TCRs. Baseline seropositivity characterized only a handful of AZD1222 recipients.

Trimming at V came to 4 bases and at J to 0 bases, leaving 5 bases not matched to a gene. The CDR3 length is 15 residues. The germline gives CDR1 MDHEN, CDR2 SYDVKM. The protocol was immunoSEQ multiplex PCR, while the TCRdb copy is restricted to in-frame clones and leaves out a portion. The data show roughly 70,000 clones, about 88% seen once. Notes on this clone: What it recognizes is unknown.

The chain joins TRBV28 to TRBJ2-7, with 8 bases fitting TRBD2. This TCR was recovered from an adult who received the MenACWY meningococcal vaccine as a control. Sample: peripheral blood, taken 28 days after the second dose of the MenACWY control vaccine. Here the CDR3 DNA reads TGTGCCAGCAGTTCGGCGGGGGGACCCTCCTACGAGCAGTACTTC. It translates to CASSSAGGPSYEQYF.